This section outlines one T cell receptor (beta chain) sequence together with its context. Sequencing was performed with immunoSEQ multiplex PCR; in TCRdb, only in-frame clones are kept and a portion is missing. The sample contains just under 40,000 clones, under 80% of which appear only once. The germline gives CDR1 SEHNR, CDR2 FQNEAQ (reference sequence). The CDR3 has 12 amino acids. V shed 3 bases and J shed 7 bases, with 10 bases lying between them. These data originate in a study of chemoradiotherapy in HPV16-positive cancers. The input for sequencing was blood, taken from a patient who underwent chemoradiotherapy. The origin of this receptor is a human donor with HPV-associated anogenital cancer. The rearrangement links TRBV7-9 to TRBJ2-7; D not certain. CDR3 sequence reads: CASSFGVGEQYF. The CDR3 nucleotides are TGTGCCAGCAGCTTTGGTGTAGGTGAGCAGTACTTC.